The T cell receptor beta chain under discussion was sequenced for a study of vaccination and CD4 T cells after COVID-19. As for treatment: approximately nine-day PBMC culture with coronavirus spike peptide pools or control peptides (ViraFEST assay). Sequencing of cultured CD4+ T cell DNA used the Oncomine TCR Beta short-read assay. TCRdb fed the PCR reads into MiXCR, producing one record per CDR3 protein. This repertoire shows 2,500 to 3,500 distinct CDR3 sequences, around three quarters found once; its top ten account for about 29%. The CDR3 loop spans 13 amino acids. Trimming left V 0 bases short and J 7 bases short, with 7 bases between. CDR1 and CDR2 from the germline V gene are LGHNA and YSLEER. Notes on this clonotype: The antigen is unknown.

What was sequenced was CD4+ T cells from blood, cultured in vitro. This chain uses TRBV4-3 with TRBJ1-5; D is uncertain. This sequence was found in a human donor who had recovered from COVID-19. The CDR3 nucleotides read TGCGCCAGCAGCCAAGACAGGAGACAGCCCCAGCATTTT. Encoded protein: CASSQDRRQPQHF.